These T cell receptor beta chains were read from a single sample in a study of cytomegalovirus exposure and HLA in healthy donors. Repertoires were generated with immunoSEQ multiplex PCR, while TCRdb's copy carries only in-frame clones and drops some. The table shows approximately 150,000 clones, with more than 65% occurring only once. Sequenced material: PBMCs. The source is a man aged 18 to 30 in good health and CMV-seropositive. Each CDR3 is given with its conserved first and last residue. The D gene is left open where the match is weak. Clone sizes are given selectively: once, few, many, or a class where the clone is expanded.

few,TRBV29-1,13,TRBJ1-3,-,TGCAGCGTTGAAGAAGTGGGGCGGAACACCATATATTTT,CSVEEVGRNTIYF
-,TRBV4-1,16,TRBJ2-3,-,TGCGCCAGCAGCCAAGCTCCGGGGGTCAGCACAGATACGCAGTATTTT,CASSQAPGVSTDTQYF
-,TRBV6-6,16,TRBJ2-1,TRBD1,TGTGCCAGCAGGCCCCCGGGACAGGGGGGATCGAATGAGCAGTTCTTC,CASRPPGQGGSNEQFF
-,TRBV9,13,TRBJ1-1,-,TGTGCCAGCGGAGGACTGGAGAACACTGAAGCTTTCTTT,CASGGLENTEAFF
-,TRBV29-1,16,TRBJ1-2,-,TGCAGCGTTGCCCTAAGGGCACAGCCTCAGGGCTATGGCTACACCTTC,CSVALRAQPQGYGYTF
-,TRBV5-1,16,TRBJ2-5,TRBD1,TGCGCCAGCAGCCTAGGGACAGGGGGCCAGCAAGAGACCCAGTACTTC,CASSLGTGGQQETQYF
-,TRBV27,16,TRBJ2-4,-,TGTGCCAGCAGTCCTCGTCGAGGGGGTTATGGAAACATTCAGTACTTC,CASSPRRGGYGNIQYF
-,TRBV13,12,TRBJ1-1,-,TGTGCCAGCAGCGTAGAGGGGCGTCGCGCTTTCTTT,CASSVEGRRAFF
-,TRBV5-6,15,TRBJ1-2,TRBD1,TGTGCCAGCAGCTTGCTCCGGGACAGGGGGCTTGGCTACACCTTC,CASSLLRDRGLGYTF
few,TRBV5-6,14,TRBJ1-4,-,TGTGCCAGCGGGGAACAGGGAAAGGATGAAAAACTGTTTTTT,CASGEQGKDEKLFF
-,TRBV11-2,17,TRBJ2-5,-,TGTGCCAGCAGCTTAGGCCCTCCTAGGGGAGGCCAAGAGACCCAGTACTTC,CASSLGPPRGGQETQYF
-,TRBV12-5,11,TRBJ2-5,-,TGTGCTAGTGGTTTTAAAGAGACCCAGTACTTC,CASGFKETQYF
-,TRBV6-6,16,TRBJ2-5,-,TGTGCCAGCAGTCTTCCCCGGGGTGAATGGGAGGAGACCCAGTACTTC,CASSLPRGEWEETQYF
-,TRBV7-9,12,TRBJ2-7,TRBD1,TGTGCCAGCAGCGACGACAGGGTCGAGCAGTACTTC,CASSDDRVEQYF
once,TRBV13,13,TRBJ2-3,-,TGTGCTAGCACCGAGGCTGGCACAGATACGCAGTATTTT,CASTEAGTDTQYF
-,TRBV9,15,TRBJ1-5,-,TGTGCCAGCAGCCCCTCCGGGAACGGGAATCAGCCCCAGCATTTT,CASSPSGNGNQPQHF
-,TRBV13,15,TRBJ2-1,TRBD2,TGTGCCAGCAGCTTAGGGCTAGCGGTAACCAATGAGCAGTTCTTC,CASSLGLAVTNEQFF
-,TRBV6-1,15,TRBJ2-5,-,TGTGCCAGCAGTGAAAGTCCTAGCCCTCAAGAGACCCAGTACTTC,CASSESPSPQETQYF
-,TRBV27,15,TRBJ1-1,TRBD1,TGTGCCAGCAGCCCAAGGTCCGGACAGGGGTTTTCGGCTTTCTTT,CASSPRSGQGFSAFF
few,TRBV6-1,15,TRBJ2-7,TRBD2,TGTGCCAGCGCCGGACTAGCGGGAGTGTACTACGAGCAGTACTTC,CASAGLAGVYYEQYF
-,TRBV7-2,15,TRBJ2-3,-,TGTGCCAGCAGCTTCCTCCAGGGTTTTGGAGATACGCAGTATTTT,CASSFLQGFGDTQYF
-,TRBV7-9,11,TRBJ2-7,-,TGTGCCAGCAGCCCGCAGTACGAGCAGTACTTC,CASSPQYEQYF
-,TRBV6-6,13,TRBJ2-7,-,TGTGCCAGCAGTTACCCCAACGGTGGTGAGCAGTACTTC,CASSYPNGGEQYF
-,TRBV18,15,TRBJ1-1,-,TGTGCCAGCTCACCGGACAGAATAAGAGATACTGAAGCTTTCTTT,CASSPDRIRDTEAFF
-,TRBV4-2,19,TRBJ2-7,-,TGTGCCAGCAGCCAGACCTGGGGAGCTACAAATCCCCTCTCCTACGAGCAGTACTTC,CASSQTWGATNPLSYEQYF
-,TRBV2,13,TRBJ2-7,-,TGTGCCAGCAGATACGGACAGTTCTACGAGCAGTACTTC,CASRYGQFYEQYF
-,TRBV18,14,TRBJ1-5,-,TGTGCCAGCTCACCGGGGAGGGCGTTTCAGTCCCAGCATTTT,CASSPGRAFQSQHF
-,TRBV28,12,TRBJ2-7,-,TGTGCCAGCAGTTTGGCCCTCTACGAGCAGTACTTC,CASSLALYEQYF
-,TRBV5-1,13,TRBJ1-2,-,TGCGCCAGCAGCTTCGGGGATTTCTATGGCTACACCTTC,CASSFGDFYGYTF
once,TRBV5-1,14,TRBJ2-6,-,TGCGCCAGCAGCCGCCTATCTGGGGCCAACGTCCTGACTTTC,CASSRLSGANVLTF
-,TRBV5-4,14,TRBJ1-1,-,TGTGCCAGCAGTAGAATGGACAGAAACACTGAAGCTTTCTTT,CASSRMDRNTEAFF
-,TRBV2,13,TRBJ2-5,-,TGTGCCAGCAGTGTCGATATTCAGGAGACCCAGTACTTC,CASSVDIQETQYF
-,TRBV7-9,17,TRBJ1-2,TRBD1,TGTGCCAGCAGCCGAAACCTTGGACAGGCCGAAGGGTATGGCTACACCTTC,CASSRNLGQAEGYGYTF
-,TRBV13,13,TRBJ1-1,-,TGTGCCAGCCTGGGGGGGAGGGACGCTGAAGCTTTCTTT,CASLGGRDAEAFF
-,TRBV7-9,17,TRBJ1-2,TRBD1,TGTGCCAGCAGTCGATCCGGGACAGGGAAGGGAGACTATGGCTACACCTTC,CASSRSGTGKGDYGYTF
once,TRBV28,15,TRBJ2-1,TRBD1,TGTGCCAGCAGTTTAACGCCGGACAGGGTCAATGAGCAGTTCTTC,CASSLTPDRVNEQFF
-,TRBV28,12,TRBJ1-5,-,TGTGCCAGCAGCCAGGACAGAGAGCTACAGCATTTT,CASSQDRELQHF
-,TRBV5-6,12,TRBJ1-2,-,TGTGCCAGCAGCTTGGAGACTGTTGGCTACACCTTC,CASSLETVGYTF
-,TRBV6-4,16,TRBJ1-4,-,TGTGCCAGCAGTGACGGGCAAGGGCCAGGGCCTGAAAAACTGTTTTTT,CASSDGQGPGPEKLFF
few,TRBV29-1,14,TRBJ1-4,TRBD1,TGCAGCGTTGAAGTGACAGGGTCGAATGAAAAACTGTTTTTT,CSVEVTGSNEKLFF
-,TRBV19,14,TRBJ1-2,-,TGTGCCAGTAGTATCGGGCAGGACTTATTTGGCTACACCTTC,CASSIGQDLFGYTF
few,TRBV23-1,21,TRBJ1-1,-,TGCGCCAGCAGTCAATCGTATGACAGAGAGGTTCTCGGGGGGGAGGACACTGAAGCTTTCTTT,CASSQSYDREVLGGEDTEAFF
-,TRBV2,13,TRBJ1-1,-,TGTGCCAGCAGGTCTTATGTGAACACTGAAGCTTTCTTT,CASRSYVNTEAFF
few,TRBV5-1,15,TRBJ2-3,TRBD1,TGCGCCAGCAGCTTGACAGGGGGCGCCGAAGATACGCAGTATTTT,CASSLTGGAEDTQYF
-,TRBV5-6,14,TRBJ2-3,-,TGTGCCAGCAGCTTGGGTGGTAAGCCAGATACGCAGTATTTT,CASSLGGKPDTQYF
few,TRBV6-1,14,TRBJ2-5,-,TGTGCCAGCAGAGATGGGGGCTCCGGGGAGACCCAGTACTTC,CASRDGGSGETQYF
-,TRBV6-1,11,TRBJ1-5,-,TGTGCCAGCAGTGGGGAGCAGCCCCAGCATTTT,CASSGEQPQHF
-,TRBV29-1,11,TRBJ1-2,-,TGCAGCGTACGAGTCAACTATGGCTACACCTTC,CSVRVNYGYTF
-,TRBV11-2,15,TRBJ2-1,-,TGTGCCAGCAGCACCCCGAAGGAGCTCGGCGCTGAGCAGTTCTTC,CASSTPKELGAEQFF
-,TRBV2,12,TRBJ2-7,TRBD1,TGTGCCAGCAGAGGGACAGGGTACGAGCAGTACTTC,CASRGTGYEQYF
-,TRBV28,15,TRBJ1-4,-,TGTGCCAGCAGTTTACTAACTTGGCGAGGTGAAAAACTGTTTTTT,CASSLLTWRGEKLFF
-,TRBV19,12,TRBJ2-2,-,TGTGCCAGTAGTATAAGCGCGGGGGAGCTGTTTTTT,CASSISAGELFF
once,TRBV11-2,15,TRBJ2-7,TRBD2,TGTGCCAGCAGCTTTGGGGGAGGGTCGTCCTACGAGCAGTACTTC,CASSFGGGSSYEQYF